Described below is a single TCR beta chain sequence and its context. What it binds is not known. The data were obtained in a study of cytomegalovirus exposure and HLA in healthy donors. The V gene's germline CDR1 is MDHEN and CDR2 SYDVKM. This CDR3 has 15 residues. The trim removed 5 bases at V and 5 bases at J, leaving 9 bases unmatched. General study findings and limits: In a later analysis, the majority of CMV-associated beta chains seemingly showed HLA restriction. The authors later linked a missense DCLRE1C variant to TCR beta V- and J-gene trimming.

Both 60 Vbeta primers and 13 Jbeta primers went into the PCR. Methods used by the authors: The authors later counted approximately 80 million unique TCR beta chains, 8.5 million to 13 million of them shared. Sequenced by immunoSEQ multiplex PCR; TCRdb stores in-frame clones only, minus some. V and J calls and clone size are as listed in that table; D and trimming were resolved from the DNA. The sample holds some 150,000 clones, approximately 87% seen once. The chain is built from TRBV28 and TRBJ2-7, with 10 bases identical to TRBD2. The source is a man between 35 and 55 years old in good health and CMV-seronegative. Sequencing was done on a sample of PBMCs. The CDR3: CASSTSPAGGHEQYF. CDR3 coding DNA: TGTGCCAGCAGTACCTCGCCAGCGGGGGGGCACGAGCAGTACTTC.